What follows are 13 T cell receptor beta chains derived from one specimen sequenced in a study of OX40 agonist ivuxolimab in advanced cancers. Library construction relied on the immunoSEQ multiplex PCR assay. TCRdb provides this immuneACCESS table in a form limited to in-frame rearrangements. Some clones are lacking; in checked studies, under half of them reflect an unresolved V gene, and why the rest are absent is not known. The sample yields around 33,000 clones; roughly 87% were counted once. Jointly, the top ten make up 8.5% to 9.5% of the sample. The sequencing here drew on CD4+ or CD8+ T cells sorted from blood, taken in a trial of the OX40 agonist ivuxolimab. Every receptor here comes from an adult with an advanced solid tumor such as melanoma, head and neck, liver or kidney cancer.

The CDR3 DNA is TGTGCCAGCAGTCCCACTAGCGCCGGGGAGACCCAGTACTTC. It is translated as CASSPTSAGETQYF. This chain joins TRBV28 and TRBJ2-5; 7 bases line up with TRBD2. The V gene end was trimmed by 5 bases and the J gene end by 5 bases; junction bases not matched to a gene: 8. The CDR3 sequence is 14 residues long. Germline lookup yields CDR1 MDHEN and CDR2 SYDVKM. The full variable domain, completed using reference TRBV28 and TRBJ2-5, is DVKVTQSSRYLVKRTGEKVFLECVQDMDHENMFWYRQDPGLGLRLIYFSYDVKMKEKGDIPEGYSVSREKKERFSLILESASTNQTSMYLCASSPTSAGETQYFGPGTRLLVL.

This chain connects TRBV20-1 to TRBJ2-1; no clear D gene. The germline V gene has CDR1 DFQATT and CDR2 SNEGSKA (reference sequence). The length of the CDR3 is 11 residues. V shed 5 bases and J shed 8 bases, with 10 bases lying between them. The CDR3 loop is CSAPSVYEQFF. CDR3 nucleotide sequence: TGCAGTGCTCCTAGTGTCTATGAGCAGTTCTTC.

This clone came up once. V is TRBV13 and J is TRBJ2-7; TRBD1 aligns across 8 bases. Per the germline V gene, CDR1 is PRHDT and CDR2 is FYEKMQ (reference sequence). This CDR3 contains 14 residues. The V and J ends lost 5 bases and 6 bases, in that order; junction bases with no gene match: 9. CDR3 loop: CASSLGQALVEQYF. The DNA for the CDR3 is TGTGCCAGCAGCCTGGGACAGGCTTTGGTCGAGCAGTACTTC.

This chain uses TRBV5-8 with TRBJ2-3; no firm D call. The length of the CDR3 is 11 residues. Between the trimmed V and J ends, which lost 7 bases and 5 bases, there was a span of 8 bases. Germline CDR1 and CDR2: SGHTS and YDEGEE. This CDR3 reads CASGIRDTQYF. DNA of the CDR3: TGTGCCAGCGGAATCCGAGATACGCAGTATTTT. Using reference TRBV5-8 and TRBJ2-3 for the parts outside the CDR3, the full variable domain is EAGVTQSPTHLIKTRGQQATLRCSPISGHTSVYWYQQALGLGLQFLLWYDEGEERNRGNFPPRFSGRQFPNYSSELNVNALELEDSALYLCASGIRDTQYFGPGTRLTVL.

This clone was observed a single time. The genes are TRBV4-2 and TRBJ2-2; 14 bases fit TRBD2. Germline V CDR1 and CDR2: LGHNA, YNFKEQ. The J segment lost 1 base and the V segment lost 3 bases, leaving 7 bases of the junction unmatched. The CDR3 covers 19 residues. In nucleotides, the CDR3 is TGTGCCAGCAGCCAGGCTCCCGGACTAGCGGGAGGGAACACCGGGGAGCTGTTTTTT. Its translation: CASSQAPGLAGGNTGELFF.

The genes are TRBV4-2 and TRBJ2-1; D may be TRBD2 (6 bases). Germline CDR1 and CDR2: LGHNA and YNFKEQ. V lost 0 bases and J lost 7, with 16 bases in between. The CDR3 extends over 16 amino acids. The CDR3 sequence is CASSQDQGLVQNEQFF. In nucleotides, the CDR3 is TGTGCCAGCAGCCAAGATCAGGGACTGGTTCAGAATGAGCAGTTCTTC.

The V and J genes are TRBV7-9 and TRBJ2-7; D gene ambiguous. The CDR3 sequence is 13 residues long. CDR1 and CDR2 from the germline V gene are SEHNR and FQNEAQ (reference sequence). V was clipped by 1 base and J by 3 bases, with 7 bases between them. For the CDR3, the DNA is TGTGCCAGCAGCTTAGAACTGATCTACGAGCAGTACTTC. The encoded protein is CASSLELIYEQYF.

This chain uses TRBV18 with TRBJ1-1; 7 bases match TRBD1. The germline V gene encodes CDR1 KGHSH and CDR2 LQKENI. The CDR3 has 15 amino acids. V shed 5 bases, J shed 6 bases, and the junction held 12 bases outside the gene matches. The CDR3 here is CASSIQGVEKAEAFF. CDR3 DNA sequence: TGTGCCAGCTCAATCCAGGGGGTCGAGAAGGCTGAAGCTTTCTTT.

The V gene is TRBV7-6, the J gene TRBJ2-5, with D perhaps matching TRBD1 (5 bases). The J call may be incorrect, as the DNA end agrees better with TRBJ2-7. Looked up from germline, CDR1 is SGHVS and CDR2 is FNYEAQ. This CDR3 has 13 amino acids. CDR3 bases: TGTGCCAGCAGCTCCGACAGCTCCTACGAGCAGTACTTC. This gives the protein CASSSDSSYEQYF.

The chain uses TRBV5-1 and TRBJ1-2, with 9 bases aligning to TRBD1. The CDR3 consists of 14 residues. The germline V gene has CDR1 SGHRS and CDR2 YFSETQ. Trimming took 4 bases from V and 4 from J; bases not matched to a gene: 5. In DNA, the CDR3 is TGCGCCAGCAGCCCCGGGACAGGGATCTATGGCTACACCTTC. This translates into CASSPGTGIYGYTF.

The chain carries TRBV7-2 and TRBJ1-5; no firm D call. V was shortened by 1 base and J by 7 bases, with 11 bases between the two germline ends. Germline CDR1 and CDR2: SGHTA and FQGNSA. This CDR3 spans 14 amino acids. The CDR3 DNA is TGTGCCAGCAGCTTAGGTTCGGCGGGGCAGCCCCAGCATTTT. Protein sequence: CASSLGSAGQPQHF. Combining the CDR3 with reference TRBV7-2 and TRBJ1-5 gives the whole variable domain GAGVSQSPSNKVTEKGKDVELRCDPISGHTALYWYRQSLGQGLEFLIYFQGNSAPDKSGLPSDRFSAERTGGSVSTLTIQRTQQEDSAVYLCASSLGSAGQPQHFGDGTRLSIL.

This clone was found a few times. The V gene is TRBV19, the J gene TRBJ2-4; TRBD2 matches 14 bases. Per the germline V gene, CDR1 is LNHDA and CDR2 is SQIVND (reference sequence). The CDR3 is 20 residues long. The V and J ends lost 6 bases and 0 bases, in that order; junction bases with no gene match: 13. The CDR3 loop reads CASRPGLAGECILAKNIQYF. The CDR3 nucleotides are TGTGCCAGTAGGCCGGGACTAGCGGGAGAATGTATTCTAGCCAAAAACATTCAGTACTTC.

On this clone itself: A read error may account for a junction end that differs from germline. This chain joins TRBV20-1 and TRBJ2-7; 7 bases agree with TRBD1. The length of the CDR3 is 10 residues. Germline V gene lookup returns CDR1 DFQATT and CDR2 SNEGSKA (reference sequence). The CDR3 DNA is TGCAGTGCTAGGGACAGGCTGGCGGTATTC. This codes for CSARDRLAVF.